This T cell receptor beta chain was recorded in a study of early T cells in non-severe SARS-CoV-2 infection. The CDR3 consists of 14 residues. The germline V and J ends were trimmed by 8 bases and 2 bases, with 10 bases remaining between them. Per the germline V gene, CDR1 is MNHNS and CDR2 is SASEGT. Unique molecular identifiers were added to individual cDNA molecules. TCRdb called the 5' RACE reads again in MiXCR, with one record for every CDR3 protein. The profile shows approximately 84,000 distinct CDR3 sequences, under 15% of them singletons. Overall study results and limits: Anti-spike CD8 responses were favored in VDJdb matching, and private and CD4 specificities were missed.

This clonotype turned up a few times. Its antigen is unknown. The sequence came from an adult who was a healthcare worker with PCR-confirmed SARS-CoV-2 infection or an uninfected control (not recorded which). Sequencing input: whole blood. The rearrangement links TRBV6-1 to TRBJ2-6; tentatively, D is TRBD1 (6 bases). CDR3 in DNA: TGTGCCAGCCTAGGACAGCCTGGGGCCAACGTCCTGACTTTC. This codes for CASLGQPGANVLTF.